This TCR beta chain was captured by sequencing in a study of T cell responses to AZD1222 COVID-19 vaccine. The repertoire was sequenced with immunoSEQ multiplex PCR; TCRdb's copy has only in-frame clones and lacks some. The profile shows 180,000 or so clones, approximately 90% of them singletons. The material sequenced was peripheral blood, taken 28 days after the second AZD1222 dose. This clonotype originated in an adult who received the AZD1222 COVID-19 vaccine.

The CDR3 nucleotides read TGTGCCAGCAGTTACTCGGGACAGGCAGGCTACACCTTC. Protein sequence: CASSYSGQAGYTF. The rearrangement links TRBV6-5 to TRBJ1-2; 8 nucleotides align to TRBD1. Per germline, CDR1 MNHEY and CDR2 SVGAGI. J gave up 8 bases and V 0 bases, and 2 bases lay outside the gene matches. The CDR3 extends over 13 amino acids.